This entry features one T cell receptor (beta chain) sequence. The data were taken from a study of CD4+ T cells in melanoma. Generated by immunoSEQ multiplex PCR, the TCRdb table keeps only in-frame clones and is missing some. The sample shows over 5,500 clones, about three fifths of them seen only once. The CDR3 sequence is 13 residues long. V was clipped by 5 bases and J by 8 bases, with 15 bases between them. Germline values: CDR1 SEHNR, CDR2 FQNEAQ (reference sequence). The sequenced material came from cells from a culture (not recorded whether cultured in vitro). This clonotype was sampled from a human donor with melanoma. The gene calls are TRBV7-9 and TRBJ1-2, with D unresolved. The DNA for the CDR3 is TGTGCCAGCAGCCCGGACGGATACTTGGGCTACACCTTC. Translating it yields CASSPDGYLGYTF.